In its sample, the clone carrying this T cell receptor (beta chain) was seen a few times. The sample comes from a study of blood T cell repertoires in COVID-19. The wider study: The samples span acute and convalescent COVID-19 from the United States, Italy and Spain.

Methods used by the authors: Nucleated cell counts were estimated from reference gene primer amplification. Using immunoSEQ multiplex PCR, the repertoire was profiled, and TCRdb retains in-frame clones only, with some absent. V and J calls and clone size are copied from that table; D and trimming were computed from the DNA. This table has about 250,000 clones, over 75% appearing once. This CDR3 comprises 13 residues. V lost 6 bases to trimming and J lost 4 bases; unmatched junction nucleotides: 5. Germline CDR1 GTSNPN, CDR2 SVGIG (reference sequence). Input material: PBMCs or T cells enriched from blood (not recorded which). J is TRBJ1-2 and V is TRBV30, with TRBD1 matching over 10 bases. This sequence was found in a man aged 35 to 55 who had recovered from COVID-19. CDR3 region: CACAGQGTYGYTF. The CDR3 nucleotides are TGTGCCTGCGCGGGACAGGGGACCTATGGCTACACCTTC.